The clone carrying this TCR beta chain showed up just a few times. Its cognate antigen is unknown. The CDR3 is 14 residues long. J lost 7 bases, V lost 5 bases, and 7 bases had no gene match. Germline values: CDR1 MNHEY, CDR2 SVGAGI. This sample was included in a study of radiotherapy plus CTLA-4 blockade in lung cancer. Produced via immunoSEQ multiplex PCR; TCRdb's table is partial and in-frame only. This sample has around 80,000 clones, with 78% found just once. Study-wide findings and caveats: Peripheral blood showed expansion of tumor-derived TCR clones after radiotherapy and ipilimumab.

The sequences come from peripheral blood, collected from a patient treated with radiotherapy plus ipilimumab. This chain uses TRBV6-5 with TRBJ1-1; 10 positions agree with TRBD1. The source of this sequence is a human donor with non-small cell lung cancer whose response to radiotherapy plus ipilimumab could not be evaluated. Some clones in this sample may be carry-over from other donors' samples. CDR3 loop: CASSGRDRGLEAFF. CDR3 nucleotide sequence: TGTGCCAGCAGTGGCCGGGACAGGGGTCTTGAAGCTTTCTTT.